This TCR beta chain is from a study of cytomegalovirus exposure and HLA in healthy donors. The study, taken as a whole, reports: A few chains tied to CMV proved CMV antigen-specific in vitro.

The CDR3 loop spans 15 amino acids. Germline V gene data show CDR1 as ENHRY and CDR2 as SYGVKD. Trimming at V came to 5 bases and at J to 6 bases, leaving 10 bases not matched to a gene. The table lists this clone with a few counts. Its antigen is unidentified. PCR was performed using 60 Vbeta and 13 Jbeta primers. TCRdb's table, derived via immunoSEQ multiplex PCR, lists solely in-frame clones and lacks some. Among under 200,000 clones listed, around 73% were seen once. Sequencing was carried out using PBMCs. This TCR was recovered from a man aged 60 to 69 in good health and CMV-seronegative. V gene TRBV10-3 combines with J gene TRBJ1-3; 7 nucleotides match TRBD1. The CDR3 nucleotides read TGTGCCATCAGTAGACAGGGTTTAGACCAAAACACCATATATTTT. As protein: CAISRQGLDQNTIYF.